The T cell receptor beta chain described here comes from a study of siplizumab effects on memory and regulatory T cells. Around 9.8 x 10^4 TCR templates were measured in each sample. Libraries were prepared by immunoSEQ multiplex PCR; TCRdb keeps only in-frame clonotypes and omits some of them. The data contain 95,000 to 130,000 clones, about 95% of them singletons. Remarks on this clone: What it binds is not known.

General observations from the study: The drug siplizumab significantly decreased the alloreactive sequences that could be traced to unstimulated CD4+ memory cells. Phenotypic classification as naive or memory proved unattainable for roughly 75-95% of proliferating CD4+ or CD8+ clones. Naive T cells appeared more varied than memory cells and looked like key alloresponse contributors.

This TCR was sampled from a human donor in good health. The sample taken for sequencing was non-Treg CD4+ T cells sorted from blood.

The CDR3 loop is CATGLGQGTMGSSYEQYF. In nucleotides, the CDR3 is TGCGCCACCGGGCTGGGACAGGGGACGATGGGAAGCTCCTACGAGCAGTACTTC. The V and J genes are TRBV10-2 and TRBJ2-7; 10 bases are shared with TRBD1. The CDR3 spans 18 residues. V gave up 10 bases and J gave up 0 bases; unmatched junction bases: 18. Germline assignment: CDR1 WSHSY and CDR2 SAAADI.